These 3 T cell receptor beta chains came from one sample sequenced in a study of CD4 T cells in relation to SARS-CoV-2 and coronaviruses. Profiling relied on immunoSEQ multiplex PCR, and the TCRdb table lists in-frame clones only, not all of them. Counted here are over 15,000 clones, about 80% occurring once; the ten biggest clones make up roughly a tenth. Their antigen targets remain unknown. Before the COVID-19 pandemic, during about 2010-2019, CD4+ T cells were taken from unexposed donors. Isolation of CD4+ T cells took place after about eleven days in culture. The sequenced sample consisted of CD4+ T cells from PBMCs, cultured in vitro. The receptors come from a human donor in good health.

The chain has TRBV3-1 (or the pseudogene TRBV3-2) and TRBJ1-6; no clear D gene. Germline CDR1 LGHDT, CDR2 YNNKEL (reference sequence). The CDR3 consists of 12 residues. V was trimmed by 1 base and J by 17 bases, leaving 12 bases between them. The CDR3 DNA reads TGTGCCAGCAGCCAAGTGGCGGGGAGAGTCCACTTT. This encodes CASSQVAGRVHF.

Written as DNA, the CDR3 is TGTGCCAGCAGGAGCGGGTATACGCAGTATTTT. Protein: CASRSGYTQYF. The V call is TRBV5-8, the J call TRBJ2-3, with a weak D call TRBD2 (6 bases). Deletions cut 5 bases from V and 7 bases from J, with 8 bases between. CDR3 size: 11 residues. From germline, CDR1 is SGHTS and CDR2 YDEGEE. Full variable domain (rest looked up from reference TRBV5-8 and TRBJ2-3): EAGVTQSPTHLIKTRGQQATLRCSPISGHTSVYWYQQALGLGLQFLLWYDEGEERNRGNFPPRFSGRQFPNYSSELNVNALELEDSALYLCASRSGYTQYFGPGTRLTVL.

This sequence joins TRBV5-1 and TRBJ1-2, with D perhaps matching TRBD1 (6 bases). Trimming pared 4 bases from V and 6 bases from J, leaving 13 bases between. Germline values: CDR1 SGHRS, CDR2 YFSETQ. This CDR3 is 13 amino acids long. The CDR3 DNA sequence: TGCGCCAGCAGCCGAGGGGGGAAGGATGGCTACACCTTC. Translating gives CASSRGGKDGYTF.